There are a few counts of the clone carrying this TCR beta chain. What it binds is unknown. This specimen comes from a study of cytomegalovirus exposure and HLA in healthy donors. Study context: Previous work identified 90 million to 130 million unique TCR beta sequences from about 179 million T cells. General study points: When presence/absence was analysed, sequencing depth was taken to be roughly uniform across donors.

The length of the CDR3 is 14 residues. V lost 2 bases to trimming and J lost 6 bases, with 11 bases between them. Looked up from germline, CDR1 is KGHSH and CDR2 is LQKENI. The PCR was carried out with 60 Vbeta primers and 13 Jbeta primers. Study processing details: Per a later analysis, the number of unique TCR beta chains was around 80 million, of which around 10 million were shared. This table comes from immunoSEQ multiplex PCR, and its TCRdb copy is limited to in-frame clones, with some not included. The V and J calls and clone size are taken from that table; D and trimming were inferred from the DNA. This repertoire shows fewer than 250,000 clones, about three quarters found once; its top ten account for 1.1%.

The chain couples TRBV18 to TRBJ1-5; tentatively, D is TRBD1 (5 bases). This sequence was found in a woman in her thirties or forties in good health and CMV-seronegative. The sequenced material came from PBMCs. The CDR3 DNA is TGTGCCAGCTCACCATTCCTCGGGGGTCAGCCCCAGCATTTT. Its translation: CASSPFLGGQPQHF.